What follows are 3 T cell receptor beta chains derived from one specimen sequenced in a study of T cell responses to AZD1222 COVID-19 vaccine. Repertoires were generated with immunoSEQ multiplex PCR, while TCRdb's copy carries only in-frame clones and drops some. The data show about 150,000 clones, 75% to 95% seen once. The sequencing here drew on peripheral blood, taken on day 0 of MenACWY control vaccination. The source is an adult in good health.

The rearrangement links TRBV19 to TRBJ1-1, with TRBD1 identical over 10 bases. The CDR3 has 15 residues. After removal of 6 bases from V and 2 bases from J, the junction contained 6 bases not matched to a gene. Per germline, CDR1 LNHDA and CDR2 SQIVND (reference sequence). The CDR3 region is CASRAGTGVNTEAFF. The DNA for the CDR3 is TGTGCCAGTAGGGCCGGGACAGGGGTTAACACTGAAGCTTTCTTT. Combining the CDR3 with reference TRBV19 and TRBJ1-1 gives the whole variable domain DGGITQSPKYLFRKEGQNVTLSCEQNLNHDAMYWYRQDPGQGLRLIYYSQIVNDFQKGDIAEGYSVSREKKESFPLTVTSAQKNPTAFYLCASRAGTGVNTEAFFGQGTRLTVV.

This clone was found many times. Here the CDR3 reads CASTLGTSAFF. Written as DNA, the CDR3 is TGTGCCAGCACCCTGGGGACTTCCGCTTTCTTT. The chain couples TRBV28 to TRBJ1-1, with D possibly TRBD1 on 5 matching bases. The ends were cut back, 7 bases at V and 11 bases at J, with 14 bases in the middle. Germline values: CDR1 MDHEN, CDR2 SYDVKM. The CDR3 totals 11 residues.

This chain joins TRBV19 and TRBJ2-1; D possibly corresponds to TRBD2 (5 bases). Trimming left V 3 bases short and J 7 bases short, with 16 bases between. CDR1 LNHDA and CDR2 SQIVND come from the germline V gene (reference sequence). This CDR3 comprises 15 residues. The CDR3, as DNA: TGTGCCAGTAGTATCTCGGCTAGCTATTATAATGAGCAGTTCTTC. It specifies CASSISASYYNEQFF.